This TCR beta chain is drawn from a study of T-cell memory formation after mild COVID-19. Study-wide context: The study found TCR clusters largely donor specific. Findings and limits, study-wide: Detection of some responders pre-infection suggested pre-existing cross-reactive memory T cells participated.

TCRdb ran MiXCR on the 5' RACE reads and lists one entry per CDR3 protein. The data contain about 430,000 distinct CDR3 sequences, about a sixth of them seen just once; the ten biggest clones take up about 22%. Trimming took 2 bases from V and 5 from J; bases not matched to a gene: 6. The germline V gene has CDR1 SGHTA and CDR2 FQGNSA. The CDR3 has 15 amino acids. Of note for this clonotype: Its antigen remains unidentified.

Source material: PBMCs or a T cell subset sorted from them (not recorded which). This TCR was sampled from a man between 18 and 29 years old who had mild COVID-19 (a few samples of this study predate the infection). Cell type and time point are not known. The rearrangement joins TRBV7-2 to TRBJ2-5; 9 bases map to TRBD1. As DNA, the CDR3 is TGTGCCAGCAGCTTATGGACAGGGGCGGGTGAGACCCAGTACTTC. Encoded protein: CASSLWTGAGETQYF.